This is a list of T cell receptor beta chains from one sample in a study of CD8 T cells in ankylosing spondylitis. In TCRdb, the 5' RACE reads were re-called with MiXCR into one record per CDR3 protein. The sample consists of approximately 340,000 distinct CDR3 sequences, roughly 14% of them appearing once. The sample comprised blood, either unsorted or a sorted T cell fraction (not recorded which). These receptors all come from a male donor with ankylosing spondylitis or in good health (not recorded which). Each CDR3 is given with its conserved first and last residue. D genes are given only for firm matches. Clone size is given for some rows only: seen once, a few or many times, or a class if the clone is expanded.

clone_size j_call d_call v_call cdr3_aa cdr3_nt
NA TRBJ1-3 NA TRBV4-1 CASSQEPYSGNTIYF TGCGCCAGCAGCCAAGAGCCCTACTCTGGAAACACCATATATTTT
NA TRBJ2-1 TRBD1 TRBV24-1 CATSDPTGQAGGNEQFF TGTGCCACCAGTGACCCGACAGGCCAGGCAGGGGGTAATGAGCAGTTCTTC
few TRBJ2-1 NA TRBV29-1 CSGGTSYNEQFF TGCAGCGGAGGGACTTCCTACAATGAGCAGTTCTTC
NA TRBJ2-7 NA TRBV5-1 CASSSTGRGETYEQYF TGCGCCAGCAGCTCAACTGGACGAGGAGAGACCTACGAGCAGTACTTC
NA TRBJ1-5 TRBD1 TRBV3-1 CASSQGQRLSQHF TGTGCCAGCAGCCAGGGACAGCGACTATCCCAGCATTTT
few TRBJ2-5 NA TRBV27 CASSLGRYLQETQYF TGTGCCAGCAGTTTAGGGCGGTACCTTCAAGAGACCCAGTACTTC
few TRBJ2-6 NA TRBV12-3/TRBV12-4 CASSLGRTFSGANVLTF TGTGCCAGCAGCCTAGGACGGACCTTCTCTGGGGCCAACGTCCTGACTTTC
NA TRBJ2-1 NA TRBV20-1 CSARWDSNEQFF TGCAGTGCTAGATGGGACTCAAATGAGCAGTTCTTC
few TRBJ2-1 TRBD2 TRBV20-1 CSARDRSRSGRTDNEQFF TGCAGTGCTAGAGATCGGTCCCGTAGCGGGAGGACCGACAATGAGCAGTTCTTC
NA TRBJ2-7 NA TRBV12-3/TRBV12-4 CASSRRDSGNEQYF TGTGCCAGCAGTCGACGGGACTCAGGGAACGAGCAGTACTTC
once TRBJ1-1 NA TRBV30 CAWSGGRTGAFF TGTGCCTGGAGTGGGGGCAGGACGGGGGCTTTCTTT
many TRBJ1-5 NA TRBV12-3/TRBV12-4 CASSFKWGQPQHF TGTGCCAGCAGTTTTAAGTGGGGACAGCCCCAGCATTTT
many TRBJ2-5 NA TRBV20-1 CSARPWDQETQYF TGCAGTGCTAGACCCTGGGATCAAGAGACCCAGTACTTC
NA TRBJ2-3 NA TRBV5-1 CASRYNTDTQYF TGCGCCAGCAGGTACAACACAGATACGCAGTATTTT
NA TRBJ2-7 TRBD1 TRBV29-1 CSVARQGYEQYF TGCAGCGTCGCTCGACAGGGCTACGAGCAGTACTTC
few TRBJ2-1 NA TRBV30 CAWAAGFYNEQFF TGTGCCTGGGCGGCGGGTTTCTACAATGAGCAGTTCTTC
few TRBJ1-2 NA TRBV20-1 CSATPVDGYTF TGCAGTGCCACACCCGTTGATGGCTACACCTTC
few TRBJ2-1 TRBD2 TRBV25-1 CASSGSGSIYEQFF TGTGCCAGCAGTGGAAGCGGGAGTATATATGAGCAGTTCTTC
NA TRBJ2-1 TRBD2 TRBV5-6 CASSGTSGRRNEQFF TGTGCCAGCAGCGGGACTAGCGGGAGGCGTAATGAGCAGTTCTTC
NA TRBJ1-1 NA TRBV11-3 CASSPPSWGLNTEAFF TGTGCCAGCAGCCCACCATCGTGGGGACTGAACACTGAAGCTTTCTTT
few TRBJ1-5 NA TRBV4-1 CASSPRDRNQPQHF TGCGCCAGCAGCCCTAGGGACCGCAATCAGCCCCAGCATTTT
NA TRBJ2-7 TRBD2 TRBV10-2 CASSEPGTSGGSYEQYF TGCGCCAGCAGTGAACCCGGGACTAGCGGGGGGTCCTACGAGCAGTACTTC
NA TRBJ1-1 NA TRBV4-1 CASSQGLSNTEAFF TGCGCCAGCAGCCAGGGTTTGTCGAACACTGAAGCTTTCTTT
few TRBJ2-1 NA TRBV5-1 CASSDPTYGEWFF TGCGCCAGCAGCGATCCTACCTACGGAGAGTGGTTCTTC
few TRBJ2-2 NA TRBV5-1 CASSFQGPGVTGELFF TGCGCCAGCAGCTTCCAGGGGCCTGGTGTCACCGGGGAGCTGTTTTTT
many TRBJ2-1 NA TRBV29-1 CSLKPGGIDNEQFF TGCAGCTTAAAACCCGGGGGCATCGACAATGAGCAGTTCTTC
few TRBJ2-2 NA TRBV20-1 CSARDPTPGELFF TGCAGTGCTAGAGACCCCACCCCCGGGGAGCTGTTTTTT
NA TRBJ2-2 TRBD2 TRBV5-1 CASSLRFAGGPDGELFF TGCGCCAGCAGCTTGAGGTTTGCGGGGGGGCCCGACGGGGAGCTGTTTTTT
NA TRBJ2-3 NA TRBV6-1 CASGAGDTQYF TGTGCCAGCGGGGCAGGGGATACGCAGTATTTT
few TRBJ1-5 NA TRBV4-1 CASSQDHRLNQPQHF TGCGCCAGCAGCCAAGACCATCGGTTAAATCAGCCCCAGCATTTT
few TRBJ2-7 TRBD2 TRBV7-9 CASSLGGGIVGYEQYF TGTGCCAGCAGCCTCGGGGGGGGAATTGTCGGTTACGAGCAGTACTTC
few TRBJ2-1 NA TRBV5-6 CASSRLGGTGINNEQFF TGTGCCAGCAGCCGCCTGGGTGGGACGGGGATAAACAATGAGCAGTTCTTC
few TRBJ2-1 NA TRBV4-2 CASSLGPAVSNEQFF TGTGCCAGCAGCCTGGGGCCCGCTGTGAGTAATGAGCAGTTCTTC
many TRBJ2-1 TRBD2 TRBV11-2 CASSLLAGDEQFF TGTGCCAGCAGCTTACTAGCGGGAGATGAGCAGTTCTTC
few TRBJ1-4 TRBD1 TRBV20-1 CSARAGGVGAKLFF TGCAGTGCTAGGGCAGGGGGCGTGGGGGCAAAACTGTTTTTT
NA TRBJ2-7 NA TRBV7-9 CASSLLSTFGLGNEQYF TGTGCCAGCAGCTTGCTCTCCACTTTTGGACTCGGCAACGAGCAGTACTTC
many TRBJ1-2 TRBD1 TRBV10-3 CAISPGTGKSGGYTF TGTGCCATCAGTCCCGGGACAGGGAAATCGGGAGGCTACACCTTC
NA TRBJ2-3 TRBD2 TRBV20-1 CSARDRLAGLTDTQYF TGCAGTGCTAGGGACCGACTAGCGGGTCTTACAGATACGCAGTATTTT
NA TRBJ2-7 TRBD1 TRBV20-1 CSARALPNRTGSYEQYF TGCAGTGCTAGAGCCCTACCAAATCGGACAGGCTCCTACGAGCAGTACTTC
NA TRBJ1-5 TRBD1 TRBV6-5 CASSYQGAGGSNQPQHF TGTGCCAGCAGTTACCAGGGGGCGGGCGGTAGCAATCAGCCCCAGCATTTT
many TRBJ1-4 NA TRBV5-1 CASAPQQATNEKLFF TGCGCCAGCGCTCCCCAACAGGCAACTAATGAAAAACTGTTTTTT
NA TRBJ1-2 NA TRBV4-1 CASSQEGRANYGYTF TGCGCCAGCAGCCAAGAGGGGAGAGCTAACTATGGCTACACCTTC